A single T cell receptor (beta chain) is shown here with its context. Germline CDR1 reads SEHNR; CDR2 reads FQNEAQ (reference sequence). The V end was cut by 3 bases, the J end by 4 bases, with 15 bases between. This CDR3 comprises 15 residues. This specimen belongs to a study of control samples from healthy donors and cancer patients. Assay used: immunoSEQ multiplex PCR; TCRdb lists only in-frame clones, some missing. The table includes 20,000 to 25,000 clones, around 90% detected once. Input material: PBMCs. The gene calls are TRBV7-9 and TRBJ1-1, with D maybe TRBD1 (6 bases). The clonotype comes from an older woman with head and neck cancer. CDR3 nucleotide sequence: TGTGCCAGCAGCTTTGCAACAGGGAGAGGCACTGAAGCTTTCTTT. This codes for CASSFATGRGTEAFF.